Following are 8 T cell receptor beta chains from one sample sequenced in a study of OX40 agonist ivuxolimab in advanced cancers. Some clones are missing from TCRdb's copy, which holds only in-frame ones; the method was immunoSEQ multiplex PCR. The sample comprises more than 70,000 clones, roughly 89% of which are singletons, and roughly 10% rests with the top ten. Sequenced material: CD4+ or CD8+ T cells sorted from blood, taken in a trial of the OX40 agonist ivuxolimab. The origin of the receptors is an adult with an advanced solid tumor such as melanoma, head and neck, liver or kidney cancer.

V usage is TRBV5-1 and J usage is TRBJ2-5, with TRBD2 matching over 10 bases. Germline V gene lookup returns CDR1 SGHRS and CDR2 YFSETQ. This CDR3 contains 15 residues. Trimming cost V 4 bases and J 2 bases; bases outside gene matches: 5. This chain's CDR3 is CASSPGTSDQETQYF. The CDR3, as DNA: TGCGCCAGCAGCCCCGGGACTAGCGATCAAGAGACCCAGTACTTC.

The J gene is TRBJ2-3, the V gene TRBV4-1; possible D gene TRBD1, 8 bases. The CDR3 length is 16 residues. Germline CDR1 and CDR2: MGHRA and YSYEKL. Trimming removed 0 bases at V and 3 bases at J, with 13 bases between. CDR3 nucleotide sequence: TGCGCCAGCAGCCAAGATCACAGGGGGGGGACAGATACGCAGTATTTT. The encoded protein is CASSQDHRGGTDTQYF.

In DNA form, the CDR3 reads TGTGCCAGCAGCCTACCGGGACACGGCACCTACGAGCAGTACTTC. Translating it yields CASSLPGHGTYEQYF. This chain connects TRBV5-4 to TRBJ2-7, with D perhaps TRBD1 (6 bases). The CDR3 extends over 15 amino acids. Germline V gives CDR1 SGHNT, CDR2 YYREEE (reference sequence). V lost 4 bases, J lost 2 bases, and 16 bases lay in between. The variable domain in full, completed from reference TRBV5-4 and TRBJ2-7, reads ETGVTQSPTHLIKTRGQQVTLRCSSQSGHNTVSWYQQALGQGPQFIFQYYREEENGRGNFPPRFSGLQFPNYSSELNVNALELDDSALYLCASSLPGHGTYEQYFGPGTRLTVT.

The CDR3 nucleotides read TGTGCCATCTCGGGGACTAGCGGGTCCTCCTACGAGCAGTACTTC. Translating gives CAISGTSGSSYEQYF. The V call is TRBV10-3, the J call TRBJ2-7; TRBD2 matches at 12 bases. Germline CDR1 ENHRY, CDR2 SYGVKD. The J segment lost 0 bases and the V segment lost 8 bases, leaving 5 bases of the junction unmatched. CDR3 size: 15 residues.

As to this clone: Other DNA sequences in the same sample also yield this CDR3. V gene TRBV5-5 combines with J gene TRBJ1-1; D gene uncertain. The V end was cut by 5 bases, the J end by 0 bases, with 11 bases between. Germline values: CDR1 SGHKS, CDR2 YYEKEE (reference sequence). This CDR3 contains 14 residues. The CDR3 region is CASSLVRLNTEAFF. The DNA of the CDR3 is TGTGCCAGCAGTTTAGTACGTTTGAACACTGAAGCTTTCTTT.

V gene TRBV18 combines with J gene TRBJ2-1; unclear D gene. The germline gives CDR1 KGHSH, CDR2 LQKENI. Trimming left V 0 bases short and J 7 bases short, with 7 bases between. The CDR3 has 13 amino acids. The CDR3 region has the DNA TGTGCCAGCTCACCACCCAGCTCTAATGAGCAGTTCTTC. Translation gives CASSPPSSNEQFF.

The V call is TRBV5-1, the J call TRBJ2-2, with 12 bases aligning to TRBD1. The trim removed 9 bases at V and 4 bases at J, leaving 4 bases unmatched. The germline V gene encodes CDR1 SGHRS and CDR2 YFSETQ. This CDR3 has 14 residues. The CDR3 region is CATAGQGATGELFF. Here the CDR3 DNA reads TGCGCCACCGCGGGACAGGGGGCCACCGGGGAGCTGTTTTTT.

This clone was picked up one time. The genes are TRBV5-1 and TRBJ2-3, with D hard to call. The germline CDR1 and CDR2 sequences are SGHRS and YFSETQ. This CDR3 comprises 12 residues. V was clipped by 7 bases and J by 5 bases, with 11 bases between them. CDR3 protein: CASSLAGDTQYF. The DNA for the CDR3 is TGCGCCAGCTCCCTGGCCGGAGATACGCAGTATTTT.